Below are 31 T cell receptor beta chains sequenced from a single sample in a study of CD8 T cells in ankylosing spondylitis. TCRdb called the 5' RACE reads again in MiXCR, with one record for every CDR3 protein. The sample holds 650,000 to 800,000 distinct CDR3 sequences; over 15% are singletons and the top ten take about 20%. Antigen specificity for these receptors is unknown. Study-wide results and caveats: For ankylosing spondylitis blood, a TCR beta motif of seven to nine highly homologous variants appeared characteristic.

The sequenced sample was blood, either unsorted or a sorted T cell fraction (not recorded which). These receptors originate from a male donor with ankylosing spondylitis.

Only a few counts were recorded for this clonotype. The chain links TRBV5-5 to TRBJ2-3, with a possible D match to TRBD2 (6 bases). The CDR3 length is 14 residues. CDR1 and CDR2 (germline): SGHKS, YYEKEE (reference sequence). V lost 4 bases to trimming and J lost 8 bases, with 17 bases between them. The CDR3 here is CASSPGGATGTQYF. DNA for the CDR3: TGTGCCAGCAGCCCCGGGGGAGCCACGGGTACGCAGTATTTT.

CDR3 in amino acids: CASSPVVDLDTQYF. The CDR3, as DNA: TGTGCCAGCAGCCCTGTGGTAGATCTAGATACGCAGTATTTT. The V and J genes are TRBV4-2 and TRBJ2-3; D remains ambiguous. CDR1 LGHNA and CDR2 YNFKEQ come from the germline V gene. This CDR3 is built from 14 residues. V lost 4 bases to trimming and J lost 5 bases, with 13 bases between them.

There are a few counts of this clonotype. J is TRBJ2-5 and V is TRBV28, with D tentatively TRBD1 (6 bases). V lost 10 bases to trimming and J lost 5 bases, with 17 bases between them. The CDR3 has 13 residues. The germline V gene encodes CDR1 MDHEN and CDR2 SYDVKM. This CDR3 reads CATQFIRGETQYF. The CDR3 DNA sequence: TGTGCCACTCAGTTTATCAGGGGCGAGACCCAGTACTTC.

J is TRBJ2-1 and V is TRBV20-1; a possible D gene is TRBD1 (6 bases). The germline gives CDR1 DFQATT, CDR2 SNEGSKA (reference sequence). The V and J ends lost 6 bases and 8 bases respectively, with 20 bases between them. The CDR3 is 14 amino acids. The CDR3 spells CSAPPQGMGHEQFF. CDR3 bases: TGCAGTGCGCCTCCTCAGGGGATGGGCCATGAGCAGTTCTTC.

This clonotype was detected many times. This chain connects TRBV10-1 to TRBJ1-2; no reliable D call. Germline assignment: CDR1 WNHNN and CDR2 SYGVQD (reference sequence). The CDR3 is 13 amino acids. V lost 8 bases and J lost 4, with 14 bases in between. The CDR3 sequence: CASSAMAGYGYTF. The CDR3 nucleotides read TGCGCCAGCTCGGCCATGGCAGGCTATGGCTACACCTTC.

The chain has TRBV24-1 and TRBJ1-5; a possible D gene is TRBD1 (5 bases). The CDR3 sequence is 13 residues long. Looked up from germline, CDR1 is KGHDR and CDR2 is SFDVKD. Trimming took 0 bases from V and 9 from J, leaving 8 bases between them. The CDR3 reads CATSDLSGGPQHF. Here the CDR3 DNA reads TGTGCCACCAGTGATTTGTCCGGGGGGCCCCAGCATTTT.

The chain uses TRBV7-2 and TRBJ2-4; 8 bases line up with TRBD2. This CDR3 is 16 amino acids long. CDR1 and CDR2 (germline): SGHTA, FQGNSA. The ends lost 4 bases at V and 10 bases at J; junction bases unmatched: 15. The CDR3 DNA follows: TGTGCCAGCAGCTCCCGGACTAGCCCCGAGGGGGGGATTCAGTACTTC. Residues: CASSSRTSPEGGIQYF.

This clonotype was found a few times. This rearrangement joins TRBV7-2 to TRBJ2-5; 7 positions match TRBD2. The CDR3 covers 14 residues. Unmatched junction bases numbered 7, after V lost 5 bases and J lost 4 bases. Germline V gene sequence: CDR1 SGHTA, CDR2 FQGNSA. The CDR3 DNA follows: TGTGCCAGCAGCCCGGGGGGATCGGCAGAGACCCAGTACTTC. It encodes CASSPGGSAETQYF.

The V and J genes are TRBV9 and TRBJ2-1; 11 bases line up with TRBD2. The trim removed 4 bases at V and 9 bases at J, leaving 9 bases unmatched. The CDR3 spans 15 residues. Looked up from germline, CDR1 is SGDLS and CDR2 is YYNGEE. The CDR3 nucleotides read TGTGCCAGCAGCTCCTTTAGCGGGGGGGGAGGTGAGCAGTTCTTC. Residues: CASSSFSGGGGEQFF.

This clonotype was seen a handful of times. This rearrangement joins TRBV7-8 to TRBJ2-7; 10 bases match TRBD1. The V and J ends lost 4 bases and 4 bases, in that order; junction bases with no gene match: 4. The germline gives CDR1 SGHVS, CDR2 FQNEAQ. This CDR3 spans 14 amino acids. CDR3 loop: CASSSTGGFYEQYF. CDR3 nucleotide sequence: TGTGCCAGCAGCTCGACAGGGGGCTTTTACGAGCAGTACTTC.

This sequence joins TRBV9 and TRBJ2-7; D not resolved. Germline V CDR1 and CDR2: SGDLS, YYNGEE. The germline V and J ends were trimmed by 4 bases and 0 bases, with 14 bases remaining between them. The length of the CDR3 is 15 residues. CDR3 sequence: CASSPEQTNSYEQYF. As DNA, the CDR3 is TGTGCCAGCAGCCCCGAGCAGACAAACTCCTACGAGCAGTACTTC.

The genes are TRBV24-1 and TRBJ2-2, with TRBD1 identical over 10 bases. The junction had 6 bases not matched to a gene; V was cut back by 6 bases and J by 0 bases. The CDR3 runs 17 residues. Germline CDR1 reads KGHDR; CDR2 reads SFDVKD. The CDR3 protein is CATSPRDRGPNTGELFF. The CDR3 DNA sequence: TGTGCCACCAGTCCGCGGGACAGGGGACCGAACACCGGGGAGCTGTTTTTT.

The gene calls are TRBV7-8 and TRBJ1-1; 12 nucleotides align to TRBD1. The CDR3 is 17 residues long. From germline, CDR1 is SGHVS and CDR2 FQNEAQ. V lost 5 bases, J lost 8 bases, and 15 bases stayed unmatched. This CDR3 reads CASSEVGTGGAWGEAFF. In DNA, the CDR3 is TGTGCCAGCAGCGAAGTTGGGACAGGGGGCGCGTGGGGGGAAGCTTTCTTT.

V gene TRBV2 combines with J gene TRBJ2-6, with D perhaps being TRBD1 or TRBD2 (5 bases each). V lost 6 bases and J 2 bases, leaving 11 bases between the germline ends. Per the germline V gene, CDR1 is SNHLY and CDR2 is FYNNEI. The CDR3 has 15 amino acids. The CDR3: CASRGPDAGANVLTF. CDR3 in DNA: TGTGCCAGCAGGGGACCTGACGCTGGGGCCAACGTCCTGACTTTC.

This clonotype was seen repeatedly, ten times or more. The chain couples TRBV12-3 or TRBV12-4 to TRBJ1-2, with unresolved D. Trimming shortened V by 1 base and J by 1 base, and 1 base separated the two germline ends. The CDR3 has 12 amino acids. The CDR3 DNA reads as TGTGCCAGCAGTTTAGATAACTATGGCTACACCTTC. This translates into CASSLDNYGYTF.

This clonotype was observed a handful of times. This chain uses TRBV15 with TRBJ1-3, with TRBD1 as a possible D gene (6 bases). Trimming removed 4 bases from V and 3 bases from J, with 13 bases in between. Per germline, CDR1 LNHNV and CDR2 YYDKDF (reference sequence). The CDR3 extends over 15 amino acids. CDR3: CATSNIGGLGNTIYF. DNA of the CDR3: TGTGCCACCAGCAATATAGGGGGGCTTGGAAACACCATATATTTT.

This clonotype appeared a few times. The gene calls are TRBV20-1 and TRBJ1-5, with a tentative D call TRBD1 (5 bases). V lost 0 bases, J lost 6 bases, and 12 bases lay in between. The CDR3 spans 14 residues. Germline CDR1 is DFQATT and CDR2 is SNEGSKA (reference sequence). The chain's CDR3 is CSARDLGGVQPQHF. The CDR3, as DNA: TGCAGTGCTAGAGATCTCGGAGGGGTTCAGCCCCAGCATTTT.

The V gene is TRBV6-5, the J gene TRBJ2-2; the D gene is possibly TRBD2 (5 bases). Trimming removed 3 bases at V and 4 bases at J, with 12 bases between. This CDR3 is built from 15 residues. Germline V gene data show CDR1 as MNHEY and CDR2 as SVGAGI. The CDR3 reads CASSYGSSSTGELFF. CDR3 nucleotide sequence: TGTGCCAGCAGTTATGGGAGTTCCTCCACCGGGGAGCTGTTTTTT.

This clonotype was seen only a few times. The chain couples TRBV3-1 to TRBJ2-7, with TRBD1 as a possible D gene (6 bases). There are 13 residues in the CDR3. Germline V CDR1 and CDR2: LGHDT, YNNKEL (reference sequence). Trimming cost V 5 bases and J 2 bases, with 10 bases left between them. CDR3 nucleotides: TGTGCCAGCAGCTCCAGGGGAACCTACGAGCAGTACTTC. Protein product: CASSSRGTYEQYF.

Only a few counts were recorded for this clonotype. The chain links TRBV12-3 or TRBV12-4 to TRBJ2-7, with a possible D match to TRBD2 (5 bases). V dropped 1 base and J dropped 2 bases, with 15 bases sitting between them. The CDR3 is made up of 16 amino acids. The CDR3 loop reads CASSLGTRSEAYEQYF. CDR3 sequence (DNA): TGTGCCAGCAGTTTAGGGACTCGAAGTGAAGCCTACGAGCAGTACTTC.

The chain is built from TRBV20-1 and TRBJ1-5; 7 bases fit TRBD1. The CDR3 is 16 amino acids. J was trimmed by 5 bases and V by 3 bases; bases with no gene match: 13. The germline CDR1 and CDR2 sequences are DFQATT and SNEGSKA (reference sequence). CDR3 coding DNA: TGCAGTGCTAGTTCCGAAATAGGGGGCGCGGATCAGCCCCAGCATTTT. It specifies CSASSEIGGADQPQHF.

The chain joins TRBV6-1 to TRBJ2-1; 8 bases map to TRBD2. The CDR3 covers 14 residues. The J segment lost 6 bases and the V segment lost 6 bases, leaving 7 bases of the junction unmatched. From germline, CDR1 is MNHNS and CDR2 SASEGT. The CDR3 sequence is CASSLSGKGNEQFF. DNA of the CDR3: TGTGCCAGCAGCCTTAGCGGGAAGGGCAATGAGCAGTTCTTC.

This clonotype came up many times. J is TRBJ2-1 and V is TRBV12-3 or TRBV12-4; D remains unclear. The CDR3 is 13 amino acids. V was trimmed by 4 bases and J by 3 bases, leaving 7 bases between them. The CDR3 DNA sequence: TGTGCCAGCAGTTCCGGGCTCTACAATGAGCAGTTCTTC. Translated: CASSSGLYNEQFF.

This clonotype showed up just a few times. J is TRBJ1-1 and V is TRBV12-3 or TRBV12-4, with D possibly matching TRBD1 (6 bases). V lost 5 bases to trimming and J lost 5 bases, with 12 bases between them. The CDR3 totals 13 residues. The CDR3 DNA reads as TGTGCCAGCAGTCTAGGGGGGAAAACTGAAGCTTTCTTT. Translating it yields CASSLGGKTEAFF.

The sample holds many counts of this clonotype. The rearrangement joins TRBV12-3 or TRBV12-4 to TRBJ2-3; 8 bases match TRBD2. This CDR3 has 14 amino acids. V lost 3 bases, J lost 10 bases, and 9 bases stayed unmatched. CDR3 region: CASSFGGGIGAQYF. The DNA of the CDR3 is TGTGCCAGCAGTTTCGGGGGGGGGATTGGCGCGCAGTATTTT.

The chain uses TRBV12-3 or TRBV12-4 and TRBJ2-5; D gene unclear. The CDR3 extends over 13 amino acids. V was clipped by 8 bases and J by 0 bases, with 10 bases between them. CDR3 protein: CASGRQNQETQYF. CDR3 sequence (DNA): TGTGCCAGCGGTAGGCAGAACCAAGAGACCCAGTACTTC.

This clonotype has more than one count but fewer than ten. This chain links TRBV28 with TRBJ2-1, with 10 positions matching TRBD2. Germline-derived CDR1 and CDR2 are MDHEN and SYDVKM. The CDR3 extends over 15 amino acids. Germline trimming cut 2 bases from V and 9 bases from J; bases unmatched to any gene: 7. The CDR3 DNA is TGTGCCAGCAGTTTAGAAAAAGCGGGAGGGGGTGAGCAGTTCTTC. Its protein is CASSLEKAGGGEQFF.

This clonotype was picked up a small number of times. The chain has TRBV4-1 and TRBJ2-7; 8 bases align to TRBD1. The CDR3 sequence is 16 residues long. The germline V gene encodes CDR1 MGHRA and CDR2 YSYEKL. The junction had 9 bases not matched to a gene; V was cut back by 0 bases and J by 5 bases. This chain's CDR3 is CASSQDRGPGWNEQYF. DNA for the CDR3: TGCGCCAGCAGCCAAGACAGGGGGCCGGGATGGAACGAGCAGTACTTC.

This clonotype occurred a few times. The CDR3 reads CASSQIDIHTGELFF. The CDR3 DNA reads as TGTGCCAGCAGTCAGATTGACATACACACCGGGGAGCTGTTTTTT. The chain combines TRBV28 with TRBJ2-2; D unclear. V was trimmed by 5 bases and J by 3 bases, leaving 13 bases between them. The CDR3 totals 15 residues. Germline assignment: CDR1 MDHEN and CDR2 SYDVKM.

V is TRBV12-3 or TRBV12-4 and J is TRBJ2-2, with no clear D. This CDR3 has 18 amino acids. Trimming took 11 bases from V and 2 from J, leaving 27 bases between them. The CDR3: CAFSSESDSLDNTGELFF. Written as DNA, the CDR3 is TGTGCCTTCAGTTCCGAATCAGACTCGCTGGATAACACCGGGGAGCTGTTTTTT.

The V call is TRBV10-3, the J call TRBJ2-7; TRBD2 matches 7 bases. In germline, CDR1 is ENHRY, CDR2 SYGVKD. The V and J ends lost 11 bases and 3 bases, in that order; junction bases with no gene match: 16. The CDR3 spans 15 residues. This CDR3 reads CAVSVLREGVYEQYF. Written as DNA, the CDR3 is TGTGCCGTATCAGTGCTGAGGGAGGGCGTCTACGAGCAGTACTTC.